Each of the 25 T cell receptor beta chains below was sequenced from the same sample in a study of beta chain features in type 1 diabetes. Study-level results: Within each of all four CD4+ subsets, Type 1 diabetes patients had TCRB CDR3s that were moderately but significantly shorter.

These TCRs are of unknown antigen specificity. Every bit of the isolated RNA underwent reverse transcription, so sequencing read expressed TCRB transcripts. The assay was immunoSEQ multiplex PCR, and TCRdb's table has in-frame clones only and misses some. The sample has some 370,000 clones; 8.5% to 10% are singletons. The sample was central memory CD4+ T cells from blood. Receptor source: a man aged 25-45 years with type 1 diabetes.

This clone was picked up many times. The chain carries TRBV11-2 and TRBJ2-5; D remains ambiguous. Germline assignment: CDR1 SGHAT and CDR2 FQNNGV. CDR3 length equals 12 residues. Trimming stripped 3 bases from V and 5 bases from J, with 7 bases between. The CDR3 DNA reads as TGTGCCAGCAGCTTTGATCGGGAGACCCAGTACTTC. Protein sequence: CASSFDRETQYF.

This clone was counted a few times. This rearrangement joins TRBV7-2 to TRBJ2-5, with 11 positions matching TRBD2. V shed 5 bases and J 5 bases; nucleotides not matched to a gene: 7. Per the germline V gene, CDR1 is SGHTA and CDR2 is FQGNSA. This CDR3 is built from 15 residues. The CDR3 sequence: CASSQDLAGGETQYF. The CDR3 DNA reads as TGTGCCAGCAGCCAAGATCTAGCGGGAGGCGAGACCCAGTACTTC. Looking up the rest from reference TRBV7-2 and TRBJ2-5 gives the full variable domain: GAGVSQSPSNKVTEKGKDVELRCDPISGHTALYWYRQSLGQGLEFLIYFQGNSAPDKSGLPSDRFSAERTGGSVSTLTIQRTQQEDSAVYLCASSQDLAGGETQYFGPGTRLLVL.

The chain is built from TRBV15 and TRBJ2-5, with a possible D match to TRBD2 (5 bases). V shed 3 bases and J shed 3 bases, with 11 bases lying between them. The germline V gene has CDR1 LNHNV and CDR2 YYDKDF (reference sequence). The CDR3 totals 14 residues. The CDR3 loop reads CATSRGELKETQYF. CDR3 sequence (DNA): TGTGCCACCAGCAGGGGAGAACTAAAAGAGACCCAGTACTTC. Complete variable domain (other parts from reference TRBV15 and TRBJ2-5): DAMVIQNPRYQVTQFGKPVTLSCSQTLNHNVMYWYQQKSSQAPKLLFHYYDKDFNNEADTPDNFQSRRPNTSFCFLDIRSPGLGDTAMYLCATSRGELKETQYFGPGTRLLVL.

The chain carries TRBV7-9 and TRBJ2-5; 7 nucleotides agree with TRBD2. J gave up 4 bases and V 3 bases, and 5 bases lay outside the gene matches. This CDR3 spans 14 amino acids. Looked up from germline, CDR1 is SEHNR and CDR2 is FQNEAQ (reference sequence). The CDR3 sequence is CASSLSSGSETQYF. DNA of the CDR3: TGTGCCAGCAGCTTGTCTAGCGGCTCAGAGACCCAGTACTTC. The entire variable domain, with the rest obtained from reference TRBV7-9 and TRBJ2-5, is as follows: DTGVSQNPRHKITKRGQNVTFRCDPISEHNRLYWYRQTLGQGPEFLTYFQNEAQLEKSRLLSDRFSAERPKGSFSTLEIQRTEQGDSAMYLCASSLSSGSETQYFGPGTRLLVL.

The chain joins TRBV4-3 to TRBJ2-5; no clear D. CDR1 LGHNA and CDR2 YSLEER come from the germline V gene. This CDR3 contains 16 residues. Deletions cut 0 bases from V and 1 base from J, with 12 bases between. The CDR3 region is CASSQELSRAQETQYF. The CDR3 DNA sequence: TGCGCCAGCAGCCAAGAACTTTCTAGGGCCCAAGAGACCCAGTACTTC.

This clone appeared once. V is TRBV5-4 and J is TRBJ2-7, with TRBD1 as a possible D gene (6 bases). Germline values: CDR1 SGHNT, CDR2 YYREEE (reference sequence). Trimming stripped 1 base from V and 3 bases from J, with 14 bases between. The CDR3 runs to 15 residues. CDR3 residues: CASSLSAGVNYEQYF. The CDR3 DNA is TGTGCCAGCAGCTTGTCGGCAGGGGTAAACTACGAGCAGTACTTC.

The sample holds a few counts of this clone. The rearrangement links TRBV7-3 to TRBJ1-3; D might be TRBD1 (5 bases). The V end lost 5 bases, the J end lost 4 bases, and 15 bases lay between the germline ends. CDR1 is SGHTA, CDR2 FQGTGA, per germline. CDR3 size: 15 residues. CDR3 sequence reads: CASSESRDAGNTIYF. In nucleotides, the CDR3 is TGTGCCAGCAGCGAATCCCGGGACGCAGGAAACACCATATATTTT.

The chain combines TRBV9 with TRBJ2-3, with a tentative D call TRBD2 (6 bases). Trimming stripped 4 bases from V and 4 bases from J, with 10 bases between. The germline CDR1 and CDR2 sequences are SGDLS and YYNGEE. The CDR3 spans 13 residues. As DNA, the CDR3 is TGTGCCAGCAGCCGACTAGTAGCAGATACGCAGTATTTT. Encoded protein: CASSRLVADTQYF.

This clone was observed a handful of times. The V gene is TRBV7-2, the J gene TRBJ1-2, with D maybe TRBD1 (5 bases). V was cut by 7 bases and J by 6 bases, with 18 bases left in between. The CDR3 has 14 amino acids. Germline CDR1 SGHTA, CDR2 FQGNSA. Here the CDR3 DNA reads TGTGCCAGCACCCCGCAGGGACGCGGGCATGGCTACACCTTC. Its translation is CASTPQGRGHGYTF.

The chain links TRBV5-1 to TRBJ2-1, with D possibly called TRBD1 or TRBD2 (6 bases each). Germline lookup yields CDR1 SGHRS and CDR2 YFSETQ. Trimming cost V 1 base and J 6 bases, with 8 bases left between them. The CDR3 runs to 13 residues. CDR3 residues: CASSLRGVNEQFF. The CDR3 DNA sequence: TGCGCCAGCAGCTTGAGGGGGGTCAATGAGCAGTTCTTC.

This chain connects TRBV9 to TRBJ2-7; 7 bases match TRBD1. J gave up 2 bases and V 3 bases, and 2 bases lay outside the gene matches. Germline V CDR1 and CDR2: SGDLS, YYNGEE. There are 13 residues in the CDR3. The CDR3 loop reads CASSAGQAYEQYF. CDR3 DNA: TGTGCCAGCAGCGCCGGACAGGCCTACGAGCAGTACTTC.

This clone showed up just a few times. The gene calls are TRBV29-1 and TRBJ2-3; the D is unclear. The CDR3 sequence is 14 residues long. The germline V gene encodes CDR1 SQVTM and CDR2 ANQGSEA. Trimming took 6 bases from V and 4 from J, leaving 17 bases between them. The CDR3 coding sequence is TGCAGCGTCACGAGGCACCTTAGGGCAGATACGCAGTATTTT. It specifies CSVTRHLRADTQYF.

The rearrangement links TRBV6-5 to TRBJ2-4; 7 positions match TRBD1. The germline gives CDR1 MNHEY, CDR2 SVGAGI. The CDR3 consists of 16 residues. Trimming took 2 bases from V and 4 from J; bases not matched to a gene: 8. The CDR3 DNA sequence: TGTGCCAGCAGTTACACCAGGACAGGTGATAAAAACATTCAGTACTTC. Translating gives CASSYTRTGDKNIQYF.

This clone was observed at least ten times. Here the CDR3 reads CASSLGTGRGEPQHF. The CDR3 DNA follows: TGCGCCAGCAGCTTGGGCACAGGGAGGGGCGAGCCCCAGCATTTT. The rearrangement uses TRBV5-1 and TRBJ1-5, with D possibly TRBD1 on 6 matching bases. CDR1 and CDR2 (germline): SGHRS, YFSETQ. The CDR3 totals 15 residues. With 0 bases removed from V and 8 bases from J, the gap between germline ends came to 15 bases. The full variable domain, rest sourced from reference TRBV5-1 and TRBJ1-5, is KAGVTQTPRYLIKTRGQQVTLSCSPISGHRSVSWYQQTPGQGLQFLFEYFSETQRNKGNFPGRFSGRQFSNSRSEMNVSTLELGDSALYLCASSLGTGRGEPQHFGDGTRLSIL.

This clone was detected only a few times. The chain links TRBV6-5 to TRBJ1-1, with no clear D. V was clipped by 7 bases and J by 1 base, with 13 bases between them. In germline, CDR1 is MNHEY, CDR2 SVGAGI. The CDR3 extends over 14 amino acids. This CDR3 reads CASIASAGNTEAFF. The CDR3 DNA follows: TGTGCCAGCATAGCCTCCGCAGGGAACACTGAAGCTTTCTTT.

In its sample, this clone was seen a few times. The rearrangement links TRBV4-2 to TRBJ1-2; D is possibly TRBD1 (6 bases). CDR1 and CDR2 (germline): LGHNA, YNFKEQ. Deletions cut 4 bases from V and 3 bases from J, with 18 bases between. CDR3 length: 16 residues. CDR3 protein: CASSRGNTGIDYGYTF. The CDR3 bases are TGTGCCAGCAGCCGAGGGAATACAGGGATCGACTATGGCTACACCTTC.

CDR3 bases: TGTGCCTGGAAGGTGGGAGGGGGGGATACGCAGTATTTT. Translated: CAWKVGGGDTQYF. V gene TRBV30 combines with J gene TRBJ2-3, with D perhaps matching TRBD2 (7 bases). CDR3 length: 13 amino acids. Per germline, CDR1 GTSNPN and CDR2 SVGIG (reference sequence). The V gene lost 4 bases and the J gene lost 6 bases, with 14 bases spanning the gap.

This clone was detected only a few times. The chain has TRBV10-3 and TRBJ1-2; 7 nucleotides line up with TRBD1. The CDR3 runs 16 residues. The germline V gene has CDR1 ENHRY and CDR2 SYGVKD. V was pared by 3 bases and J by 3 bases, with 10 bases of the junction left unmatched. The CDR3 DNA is TGTGCCATCAGTGACTCGCCGGGACAGCTCCACTATGGCTACACCTTC. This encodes CAISDSPGQLHYGYTF.

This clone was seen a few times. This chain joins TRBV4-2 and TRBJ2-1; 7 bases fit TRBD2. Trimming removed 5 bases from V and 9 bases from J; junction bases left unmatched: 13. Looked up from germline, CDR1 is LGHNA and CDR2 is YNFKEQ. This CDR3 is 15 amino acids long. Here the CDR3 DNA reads TGTGCCAGCAGCTTTTTGGGGGAGGGCGAGGGTGAGCAGTTCTTC. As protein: CASSFLGEGEGEQFF.

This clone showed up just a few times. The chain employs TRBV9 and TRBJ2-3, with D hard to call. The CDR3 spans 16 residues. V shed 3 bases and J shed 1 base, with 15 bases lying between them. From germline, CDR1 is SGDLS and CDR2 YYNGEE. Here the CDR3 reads CASSAELGIGTDTQYF. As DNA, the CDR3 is TGTGCCAGCAGCGCCGAATTGGGTATAGGCACAGATACGCAGTATTTT.

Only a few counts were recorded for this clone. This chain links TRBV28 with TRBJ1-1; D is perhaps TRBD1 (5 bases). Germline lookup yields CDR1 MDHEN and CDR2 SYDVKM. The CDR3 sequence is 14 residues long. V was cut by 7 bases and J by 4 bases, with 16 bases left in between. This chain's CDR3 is CASIGRTWGTEAFF. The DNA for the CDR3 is TGTGCCAGCATCGGCAGGACATGGGGCACTGAAGCTTTCTTT.

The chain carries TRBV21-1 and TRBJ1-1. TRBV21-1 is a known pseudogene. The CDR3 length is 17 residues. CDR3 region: CASSIRTGSVSNTEAFF. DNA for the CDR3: TGTGCCAGCAGCATCCGGACGGGCAGTGTGTCGAACACTGAAGCTTTCTTT.

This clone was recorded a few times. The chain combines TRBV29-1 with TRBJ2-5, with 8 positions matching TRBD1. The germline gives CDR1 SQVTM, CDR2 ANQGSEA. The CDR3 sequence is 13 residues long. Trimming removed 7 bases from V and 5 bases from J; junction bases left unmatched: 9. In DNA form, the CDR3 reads TGCAGCGCTCCGGGACAGGCGGGCGAGACCCAGTACTTC. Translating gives CSAPGQAGETQYF.

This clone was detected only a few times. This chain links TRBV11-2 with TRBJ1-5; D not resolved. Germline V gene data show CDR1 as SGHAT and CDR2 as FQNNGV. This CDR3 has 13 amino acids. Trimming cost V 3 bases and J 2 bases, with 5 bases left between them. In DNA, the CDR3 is TGTGCCAGCAGCTTGGTTCGCAATCAGCCCCAGCATTTT. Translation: CASSLVRNQPQHF.

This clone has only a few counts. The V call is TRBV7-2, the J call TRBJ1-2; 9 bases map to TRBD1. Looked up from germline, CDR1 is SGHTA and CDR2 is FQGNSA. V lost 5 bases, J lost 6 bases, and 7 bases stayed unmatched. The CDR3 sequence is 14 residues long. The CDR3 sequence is CASSQNTGGDGYTF. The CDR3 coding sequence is TGTGCCAGCAGCCAGAACACAGGGGGCGATGGCTACACCTTC.